The 32 T cell receptor beta chains listed next were all sequenced from one sample in a study of cytomegalovirus exposure and HLA in healthy donors (dated by TCRdb to 2017 to 2019). To prepare the library, the immunoSEQ multiplex PCR assay was applied. For the multiplex PCR, a mixture combining 60 forward primers for TCR Vbeta segments and 13 reverse primers for TCR Jbeta segments was used. TCRdb took this table from immuneACCESS and kept in-frame rearrangements with V and J called. Such tables lack part of the clones; where checked against another copy, unresolved V genes explain under half of the gap, and the rest is unexplained. This sample is represented by 200,000 to 250,000 clones; around 83% of them were singletons. More than 1.3% of the sample belongs to the ten largest clones. Specimen: PBMCs. Receptor source: a girl between 5 and 17 years old in good health and CMV-seronegative.

The chain employs TRBV28 and TRBJ1-5; D uncertain. Trimming cost V 3 bases and J 11 bases, with 11 bases left between them. The CDR3 is 12 residues long. Germline CDR1 and CDR2: MDHEN and SYDVKM. In nucleotides, the CDR3 is TGTGCCAGCAGTTTTGCCCCAACGGCCCAGCATTTT. Its protein is CASSFAPTAQHF.

The rearrangement uses TRBV28 and TRBJ1-2, with D perhaps TRBD1 (5 bases). CDR3 length: 14 residues. Germline CDR1 is MDHEN and CDR2 is SYDVKM. The V and J ends lost 6 bases and 4 bases respectively, with 15 bases between them. CDR3 residues: CASRDTGGGYGYTF. CDR3 DNA sequence: TGTGCCAGCAGGGACACGGGGGGAGGCTATGGCTACACCTTC.

The sample holds one count of this clone. The chain employs TRBV5-4 and TRBJ2-5; tentatively, D is TRBD2 (6 bases). Germline CDR1 reads SGHNT; CDR2 reads YYREEE (reference sequence). The CDR3 contains 15 residues. The V gene lost 1 base and the J gene lost 4 bases, with 14 bases spanning the gap. CDR3: CASSLSGRGGETQYF. Written as DNA, the CDR3 is TGTGCCAGCAGCTTGTCAGGTCGGGGAGGAGAGACCCAGTACTTC.

The gene calls are TRBV4-2 and TRBJ2-7; 8 bases are shared with TRBD2. J gave up 0 bases and V 1 base, and 14 bases lay outside the gene matches. Per germline, CDR1 LGHNA and CDR2 YNFKEQ. The CDR3 has 19 amino acids. In DNA, the CDR3 is TGTGCCAGCAGCCAAGTGGGCGGGGGGAGCGGGAGACTCTCCTACGAGCAGTACTTC. It codes for CASSQVGGGSGRLSYEQYF.

J is TRBJ2-5 and V is TRBV20-1; perhaps TRBD2 as D (7 bases). Germline V gene lookup returns CDR1 DFQATT and CDR2 SNEGSKA (reference sequence). The CDR3 is 11 residues long. CDR3 protein: CSKGGRETQYF. The CDR3 coding sequence is TGCTCCAAGGGGGGGAGGGAGACCCAGTACTTC.

The CDR3 spells CASNGGRGVYEQYF. CDR3 bases: TGTGCCAGCAACGGGGGGCGGGGGGTTTACGAGCAGTACTTC. The J gene is TRBJ2-7, the V gene TRBV7-8, with 8 bases aligning to TRBD2. The ends lost 7 bases at V and 4 bases at J; junction bases unmatched: 9. This CDR3 has 14 amino acids. The germline V gene has CDR1 SGHVS and CDR2 FQNEAQ.

The chain combines TRBV5-1 with TRBJ1-2; 8 bases align to TRBD1. Germline lookup yields CDR1 SGHRS and CDR2 YFSETQ. The ends lost 1 base at V and 5 bases at J; junction bases unmatched: 4. The length of the CDR3 is 14 residues. CDR3 sequence (DNA): TGCGCCAGCAGCTTGACAGGGGGAGGGTATGGCTACACCTTC. Translated: CASSLTGGGYGYTF.

The V gene is TRBV20-1, the J gene TRBJ1-1; 7 bases line up with TRBD1. The CDR3 runs to 10 residues. J was trimmed by 7 bases and V by 6 bases; bases with no gene match: 2. The germline gives CDR1 DFQATT, CDR2 SNEGSKA (reference sequence). CDR3 in amino acids: CSAGTVEAFF. The CDR3 nucleotides are TGCAGTGCGGGGACAGTTGAAGCTTTCTTT.

V gene TRBV15 combines with J gene TRBJ1-1; TRBD1 might be the D (5 bases). This CDR3 has 17 residues. Trimming shortened V by 5 bases and J by 0 bases, and 19 bases separated the two germline ends. Germline assignment: CDR1 LNHNV and CDR2 YYDKDF (reference sequence). The CDR3, as DNA: TGTGCCACCAGCTTAAGGGGTCGTGGGTCTTTGAACACTGAAGCTTTCTTT. This sequence encodes CATSLRGRGSLNTEAFF.

This chain links TRBV10-3 with TRBJ2-1, with 8 bases matching TRBD2. This CDR3 is 16 amino acids long. J lost 1 base, V lost 7 bases, and 9 bases had no gene match. The germline CDR1 and CDR2 sequences are ENHRY and SYGVKD. CDR3 in DNA: TGTGCCATCAACTCCCCTCGGGGGGGGTCCTACAATGAGCAGTTCTTC. Translation: CAINSPRGGSYNEQFF.

The gene calls are TRBV28 and TRBJ1-5; 8 nucleotides agree with TRBD1. The CDR3 sequence is 17 residues long. Per germline, CDR1 MDHEN and CDR2 SYDVKM. Trimming cost V 3 bases and J 3 bases; bases outside gene matches: 10. In DNA, the CDR3 is TGTGCCAGCAGTTTGCCGGGTGGACAGGGAATCAATCAGCCCCAGCATTTT. Translated: CASSLPGGQGINQPQHF.

The V call is TRBV7-8, the J call TRBJ1-2, with a possible D match to TRBD1 (6 bases). The V gene lost 0 bases and the J gene lost 8 bases, with 16 bases spanning the gap. Germline loops: CDR1 SGHVS, CDR2 FQNEAQ. CDR3 size: 15 residues. CDR3 sequence reads: CASSLALGGARGYTF. The CDR3 DNA follows: TGTGCCAGCAGCTTAGCGTTAGGGGGGGCGAGAGGCTACACCTTC.

CDR3 residues: CARQVHGYTF. The CDR3 bases are TGTGCCAGACAGGTTCATGGCTACACCTTC. The gene calls are TRBV10-3 and TRBJ1-2, with D possibly matching TRBD1 (6 bases). The CDR3 has 10 residues. Trimming stripped 10 bases from V and 6 bases from J, with 9 bases between. Germline V gene sequence: CDR1 ENHRY, CDR2 SYGVKD.

The chain employs TRBV7-8 and TRBJ1-2, with D unclear. V was shortened by 1 base and J by 4 bases, with 13 bases between the two germline ends. Germline assignment: CDR1 SGHVS and CDR2 FQNEAQ. The CDR3 extends over 15 amino acids. The CDR3 nucleotides read TGTGCCAGCAGCTTAGGACTTTCACCCGTCTATGGCTACACCTTC. It encodes CASSLGLSPVYGYTF.

This clone has just one count. The V gene is TRBV28, the J gene TRBJ1-2; D is unclear. V lost 5 bases and J 3 bases, leaving 10 bases between the germline ends. Per germline, CDR1 MDHEN and CDR2 SYDVKM. CDR3 length: 13 amino acids. CDR3 region: CASSLPRDYGYTF. The CDR3 nucleotides are TGTGCCAGCAGTCTCCCGAGGGACTATGGCTACACCTTC.

This chain joins TRBV2 and TRBJ2-5; tentatively, D is TRBD2 (7 bases). Trimming removed 2 bases from V and 5 bases from J, with 12 bases in between. The CDR3 is made up of 14 amino acids. Germline assignment: CDR1 SNHLY and CDR2 FYNNEI. As DNA, the CDR3 is TGTGCCAGCAGTGAATCGGGGGGCGTCGAGACCCAGTACTTC. Amino acid sequence: CASSESGGVETQYF.

This clone was seen a few times. The J gene is TRBJ1-1, the V gene TRBV6-6, with a weak D call TRBD1 (5 bases). CDR3 length: 14 amino acids. Germline V lookup: CDR1 MNHNY, CDR2 SVGAGI (reference sequence). Trimming removed 4 bases from V and 4 bases from J, with 13 bases in between. This chain's CDR3 is CASSSQGGSTEAFF. CDR3 DNA: TGTGCCAGCAGTTCGCAGGGCGGGAGCACTGAAGCTTTCTTT.

This clone has a single count. This rearrangement joins TRBV9 to TRBJ1-2; possible D gene TRBD1, 6 bases. The CDR3 has 15 amino acids. The germline V gene encodes CDR1 SGDLS and CDR2 YYNGEE. V gave up 3 bases and J gave up 4 bases, with 16 bases separating them. In DNA form, the CDR3 reads TGTGCCAGCAGCGGAGAGAACCAGGGGAGCTATGGCTACACCTTC. It encodes CASSGENQGSYGYTF.

The rearrangement uses TRBV5-1 and TRBJ2-7; 11 bases map to TRBD2. J gave up 2 bases and V 4 bases, and 8 bases lay outside the gene matches. The CDR3 is made up of 16 amino acids. CDR1 SGHRS and CDR2 YFSETQ come from the germline V gene. The CDR3 region is CASSPRVAGGAYEQYF. The CDR3 DNA follows: TGCGCCAGCAGCCCCCGGGTAGCGGGGGGGGCCTACGAGCAGTACTTC.

This chain links TRBV7-9 with TRBJ1-4; D is unresolved. CDR1 is SEHNR and CDR2 is FQNEAQ in the germline V gene (reference sequence). This CDR3 is built from 14 residues. The ends were cut back, 0 bases at V and 6 bases at J, with 8 bases in the middle. The CDR3 sequence is CASSLAGSYEKLFF. The DNA for the CDR3 is TGTGCCAGCAGCTTAGCCGGTTCTTATGAAAAACTGTTTTTT.

This clone was picked up a small number of times. Other DNA sequences in this specimen translate into the identical CDR3. The J gene is TRBJ2-2, the V gene TRBV5-6, with no clear D. V was trimmed by 4 bases and J by 3 bases, leaving 4 bases between them. The CDR3 is made up of 12 amino acids. Per germline, CDR1 SGHDT and CDR2 YYEEEE. The CDR3 protein is CASSLYTGELFF. The CDR3 DNA is TGTGCCAGCAGCCTATACACCGGGGAGCTGTTTTTT.

V and J are TRBV28 and TRBJ1-5; 7 positions agree with TRBD1. V lost 5 bases, J lost 0 bases, and 7 bases stayed unmatched. Germline V lookup: CDR1 MDHEN, CDR2 SYDVKM. The CDR3 has 16 amino acids. CDR3 region: CASSPGTANSNQPQHF. The DNA for the CDR3 is TGTGCCAGCAGTCCCGGGACAGCCAATAGCAATCAGCCCCAGCATTTT.

The gene calls are TRBV21-1 and TRBJ1-2; the table calls TRBD1, which could not be checked here. TRBV21-1 is assigned pseudogene status. The CDR3 extends over 17 amino acids. CDR3 amino acids: CASSKRSCGGQRDGYTF. The CDR3 region has the DNA TGTGCCAGCAGCAAGAGATCATGTGGGGGCCAAAGGGATGGCTACACCTTC.

This rearrangement joins TRBV9 to TRBJ1-2; the D gene is possibly TRBD1 (5 bases). Between the trimmed V and J ends, which lost 4 bases and 4 bases, there was a span of 11 bases. This CDR3 comprises 13 residues. Germline V gives CDR1 SGDLS, CDR2 YYNGEE. Here the CDR3 DNA reads TGTGCCAGCAGCCCTGGACAATTCTATGGCTACACCTTC. Translating it yields CASSPGQFYGYTF. Using reference TRBV9 and TRBJ1-2 for the parts outside the CDR3, the full variable domain is DSGVTQTPKHLITATGQRVTLRCSPRSGDLSVYWYQQSLDQGLQFLIQYYNGEERAKGNILERFSAQQFPDLHSELNLSSLELGDSALYFCASSPGQFYGYTFGSGTRLTVV.

This chain connects TRBV5-1 to TRBJ1-4; 8 positions agree with TRBD1. The CDR3 runs to 14 residues. Germline V gives CDR1 SGHRS, CDR2 YFSETQ. V lost 0 bases, J lost 14 bases, and 9 bases stayed unmatched. CDR3 loop: CASSLVDRAGRLFF. CDR3 in DNA: TGCGCCAGCAGCTTGGTGGACAGGGCAGGGCGTCTGTTTTTT.

The genes are TRBV28 and TRBJ2-1, with a possible D match to TRBD2 (6 bases). Germline lookup yields CDR1 MDHEN and CDR2 SYDVKM. The length of the CDR3 is 14 residues. Trimming stripped 4 bases from V and 8 bases from J, with 15 bases between. The CDR3 DNA reads as TGTGCCAGCAGTTCCCCAAGACTAGATGATGAGCAGTTCTTC. It is translated as CASSSPRLDDEQFF.

The chain links TRBV5-6 to TRBJ1-5; TRBD1 might be the D (6 bases). From germline, CDR1 is SGHDT and CDR2 YYEEEE. The CDR3 has 16 residues. The V end was cut by 2 bases, the J end by 6 bases, with 18 bases between. CDR3 residues: CASSFGGALKGQPQHF. CDR3 DNA sequence: TGTGCCAGCAGCTTTGGGGGGGCGCTCAAGGGTCAGCCCCAGCATTTT.

The V and J genes are TRBV2 and TRBJ2-5; 11 bases agree with TRBD2. The CDR3 extends over 16 amino acids. With V trimmed by 4 bases and J by 3 bases, 7 bases remained unmatched. Germline CDR1 and CDR2: SNHLY and FYNNEI. For the CDR3, the DNA is TGTGCCAGCAGTGGACTAGCGGGGACGCCCAAAGAGACCCAGTACTTC. As protein: CASSGLAGTPKETQYF.

CDR3 DNA: TGTGCCAGCAGTGAAGCGGGGACAGCCCTTACCTACGAGCAGTACTTC. Amino acids: CASSEAGTALTYEQYF. V gene TRBV2 combines with J gene TRBJ2-7, with TRBD1 identical over 7 bases. CDR1 is SNHLY, CDR2 FYNNEI, per germline. Trimming cost V 0 bases and J 2 bases; bases outside gene matches: 7. The length of the CDR3 is 16 residues.

DNA for the CDR3: TGCGCCAGCAGCCTGGGGCTAGCGGGTAGGGATGAGCAGTTCTTC. Protein product: CASSLGLAGRDEQFF. The chain carries TRBV5-1 and TRBJ2-1; 8 bases fit TRBD2. The J segment lost 8 bases and the V segment lost 4 bases, leaving 11 bases of the junction unmatched. Germline V gene lookup returns CDR1 SGHRS and CDR2 YFSETQ. CDR3 size: 15 residues. Supplemented by reference TRBV5-1 and TRBJ2-1, the full variable domain reads KAGVTQTPRYLIKTRGQQVTLSCSPISGHRSVSWYQQTPGQGLQFLFEYFSETQRNKGNFPGRFSGRQFSNSRSEMNVSTLELGDSALYLCASSLGLAGRDEQFFGPGTRLTVL.

The chain carries TRBV7-3 and TRBJ2-1; possibly TRBD2 for D (6 bases). Trimming took 6 bases from V and 4 from J, leaving 16 bases between them. Germline-derived CDR1 and CDR2 are SGHTA and FQGTGA. This CDR3 has 15 amino acids. Here the CDR3 reads CASSRGTLSYNEQFF. In DNA form, the CDR3 reads TGTGCCAGCAGTCGAGGGACTTTGTCTTACAATGAGCAGTTCTTC.

This clone was detected once. V and J are TRBV6-1 and TRBJ2-1, with D tentatively TRBD2 (6 bases). From germline, CDR1 is MNHNS and CDR2 SASEGT. This CDR3 is built from 15 residues. The ends were cut back, 4 bases at V and 2 bases at J, with 12 bases in the middle. The CDR3 DNA is TGTGCCAGCAGTGTCCGGACTACCCCCTACAATGAGCAGTTCTTC. Its protein product is CASSVRTTPYNEQFF.